This note documents a single TCR beta chain sequence. The antigen is undetermined. The sample comes from a study of T cells in pancreatic ductal adenocarcinoma. Selected pancreatic ductal adenocarcinoma patients had undergone surgery without neoadjuvant therapy. With 7 bases removed from V and 2 bases from J, the gap between germline ends came to 5 bases. Germline CDR1 reads SGHVS; CDR2 reads FNYEAQ. The CDR3 totals 11 residues. The method was immunoSEQ multiplex PCR; TCRdb's version includes in-frame clones alone and lacks a portion of them. The repertoire holds about 100,000 clones, with nearly 95% as singletons. Findings and caveats of the study: Tumor and blood clonality did not differ significantly, about 0.12 versus 0.079.

Sequencing was performed on PBMCs. The TCR originated in a human donor with pancreatic ductal adenocarcinoma. The rearrangement links TRBV7-6 to TRBJ2-5; D unclear. For the CDR3, the DNA is TGTGCCAGCACCCAACAAGAGACCCAGTACTTC. Translation gives CASTQQETQYF. Complete variable domain (other parts from reference TRBV7-6 and TRBJ2-5): GAGVSQSPRYKVTKRGQDVALRCDPISGHVSLYWYRQALGQGPEFLTYFNYEAQQDKSGLPNDRFSAERPEGSISTLTIQRTEQRDSAMYRCASTQQETQYFGPGTRLLVL.